This TCR beta chain was profiled in a study of T-cell reconstitution after alpha-beta-depleted transplantation in children (dated by TCRdb to between 2015 and 2016). Some background on the complete study: Using TCR repertoire profiling, the study quantitatively followed how T-cell immune reconstitution unfolded in children after TCRalphabeta/CD19-depleted allogeneic hematopoietic cell transplantation. General conclusions and limits of the study: Hyperexpanded clone frequencies declined over subsequent months; after one year, T-cell counts and TCRbeta diversity were mostly attributed to newly produced T cells. In some patients, the high TCRbeta diversity seen at day 60 was put down to recipient T cells and intrathymic progenitors that had survived conditioning. The apparently early recovery of alphabetaT-cell counts about two months after transplant reportedly depended on only several hundred rapidly expanded clones that came from non-depleted graft cells.

Library preparation was by PCR. Sequencing was carried out with an Illumina HiSeq 2500. Molecular barcoding was employed in the preparation of TCR libraries, with unique molecular identifiers being used to normalize TCRbeta repertoire quantification. TCRdb took the public reads, trimmed them with fastp at Q25, ran MiXCR for clone calling and kept in-frame beta chains. For every CDR3 protein sequence, its rows merge into one entry that carries the most common genes and DNA. Recorded for this sample are 600,000 to 700,000 distinct CDR3 sequences; 10% to 15% of them occurred a single time. The ten biggest clones cover around 0.8% of the sample. What this sample's treatment or condition label stands for: allogeneic hematopoietic cell transplantation with graft depleted of TCRalphabeta T cells and CD19 B cells. The transplant recipients were children given TCRalphabeta/CD19-depleted allogeneic hematopoietic cell grafts.

Reading from cysteine to phenylalanine, the CDR3 counts 15 amino acids. CDR3 DNA only is kept here, 45 bases in frame from base 1. The CDR1 and CDR2 encoded by the germline V gene are SGHVS and FQNEAQ. Clipping removes 3 bases from V and 3 bases from J, with 6 as the unmatched junction base count. In the case of this clonotype: No antigen is known for it. Base-call qualities are not available, and no considerably larger clone is one nucleotide away.

Here the chain combines TRBV7-8 and TRBJ2-5; a stretch of 8 junction bases matches TRBD1. This receptor was obtained from a girl aged 2 to 9 with congenital amegakaryocytic thrombocytopenia, due to receive a stem cell transplant. This sample comprised PBMCs, obtained before TCRalphabeta/CD19-depleted stem cell transplant. DNA sequence: TGTGCCAGCAGCTTTTGGACAGGGAAGAAAGAGACCCAGTACTTC. This codes for CASSFWTGKKETQYF.